This T cell receptor beta chain was sequenced during a study of blood T cell repertoires in COVID-19. Study background: Material from acute and convalescent COVID-19 was sourced from the United States, Italy and Spain. PBMCs, B-cell-depleted T cells, or T cells were the source of the cDNA or gDNA that made up the material.

Individuals drawn from 24 US areas were about 18 to 90 years old. The CDR3 spans 15 residues. Germline lookup yields CDR1 LNHDA and CDR2 SQIVND (reference sequence). V lost 9 bases, J lost 5 bases, and 8 bases stayed unmatched. Authors' processing steps: For nucleated cells, counts were estimated from reference gene primer amplification. Here immunoSEQ multiplex PCR was the method, and the copy in TCRdb shows in-frame clones only, minus some. From that table come the V and J calls and clone size; the DNA was used to work out D and trimming. This table holds about 140,000 clones, 80% to 90% found once.

This clonotype was obtained from a woman aged 50 to 60 with acute COVID-19. The rearrangement uses TRBV19 and TRBJ2-2; 11 nucleotides agree with TRBD2. The material sequenced was PBMCs or T cells enriched from blood (not recorded which). This CDR3 reads CASSNSGRATGELFF. CDR3 in DNA: TGTGCCAGCTCAAATAGCGGGAGGGCGACCGGGGAGCTGTTTTTT.